This TCR beta chain was sequenced in a study of T cells expressing NK-cell markers. Study conclusions and caveats: A few donors likewise had their CD3+CD56-NKG2C+ fraction led by these clonotypes.

The length of the CDR3 is 14 residues. About this clonotype itself: The target antigen is unknown.

Reanalyzing the 5' RACE reads, TCRdb keeps one entry per CDR3 protein, without DNA. Here the sample table reports about 450,000 distinct CDR3 sequences. Source material: blood T cells: a sorted CD56 or NKG2C T cell subset, CD4+ or CD8+ T cells, or bulk PBMC T cells (not recorded which). The chain joins TRBV12-3 or TRBV12-4 to TRBJ2-7; TCRdb outputs TRBD1, but without DNA this stays unchecked. The receptor comes from a woman between 18 and 70 years old in good health. CDR3: CASSWTGPTYEQYF.